This TCR beta chain emerged from a study of blood T cell repertoires in COVID-19. In the study overall: PBMCs, B-cell-depleted T cells, or T cells provided the cDNA or gDNA that made up the material.

In the source study's methods: Cell counts per sample came from amplifying reference gene primers. Libraries were prepared by immunoSEQ multiplex PCR; TCRdb keeps only in-frame clonotypes and omits some of them. The V and J calls and the clone size are those of that table, but D and trimming were determined from the DNA. The repertoire includes 200,000 to 250,000 clones, around 91% of them detected once, and about 14% sits in the top ten. V gave up 2 bases and J gave up 7 bases, with 12 bases separating them. This CDR3 comprises 13 residues. Germline V gene data show CDR1 as LGHNA and CDR2 as YSLEER. Enrollees, roughly 18 to 89 years old, lived in about two dozen US areas. Exposed study participants had met a COVID-19 case within 2 weeks before entry.

V is TRBV4-3 and J is TRBJ2-7; D is unclear. Sequenced: PBMCs or T cells enriched from blood (not recorded which). The receptor was derived from a man in his thirties or forties who had been exposed to COVID-19. The CDR3 here is CASSQNPDLEQYF. Written as DNA, the CDR3 is TGCGCCAGCAGCCAAAATCCTGACTTAGAGCAGTACTTC.